These 8 T cell receptor beta chains were sequenced from one sample in a study (dated by TCRdb to the mid-2010s). Libraries came from 5' RACE. These reads were obtained on an Illumina MiSeq. TCRdb reanalyzed the raw reads on its own, using fastp at Q25 for trimming and MiXCR for clone calling, and kept in-frame beta chains. For every CDR3 protein sequence, its rows merge into one entry that carries the most common genes and DNA. The sample contains tens of thousands of distinct CDR3 sequences, approximately 25% of them found a single time. The ten largest clones add up to 2.5% to 3.5% of the sample. Sequenced material: tumor-infiltrating naive CD4+ T cells sorted from the breast tumor. The intended sense of this specimen's cell subset or site label: naive CD4+ T cells, CD4+CD45RA+CD25-. The receptors come from a female donor with breast cancer.

As concerns this clonotype: Sequence at one end of the junction differs from germline and may be a read error. The CDR3 loop reads CASSLVAARTEAFF. CDR3 sequence (DNA): TGCGCCAGCAGCTTGGTGGCAGCTCGCACTGAAGCGTTCTTT. V and J are TRBV5-1 and TRBJ1-1; D unclear. CDR3 length: 14 amino acids. CDR1 is SGHRS and CDR2 is YFSETQ in the germline V gene.

This clonotype was counted between two and nine times. CDR3 amino acids: CASSLSGGETGAFF. CDR3 sequence (DNA): TGCGCCAGCAGCTTGTCAGGGGGCGAAACGGGCGCTTTCTTT. J is TRBJ1-1 and V is TRBV5-1; the match to TRBD1 covers 8 bases. CDR1 and CDR2 (germline): SGHRS, YFSETQ. The CDR3 is 14 amino acids. Losses at the gene ends were 1 base for V and 11 bases for J; bases not matched to a gene: 10.

The chain links TRBV24-1 to TRBJ2-3; D is uncertain. Trimming pared 7 bases from V and 2 bases from J, leaving 18 bases between. CDR1 is KGHDR and CDR2 is SFDVKD in the germline V gene. The CDR3 is made up of 16 amino acids. In DNA, the CDR3 is TGTGCCACCAGATGGGAAGACAAGCGCATCACAGATACGCAGTATTTT. Protein sequence: CATRWEDKRITDTQYF.

Regarding this clonotype: The junction does not match germline at one end; this may be a read error. The rearrangement links TRBV2 to TRBJ1-1; D not resolved. The CDR3 is 13 amino acids. Germline-derived CDR1 and CDR2 are SNHLY and FYNNEI. CDR3 sequence reads: CASSELENTVAFF. For the CDR3, the DNA is TGTGCCAGCAGTGAACTAGAGAACACTGTAGCTTTCTTT. Filled out from reference TRBV2 and TRBJ1-1, the complete variable domain reads EPEVTQTPSHQVTQMGQEVILRCVPISNHLYFYWYRQILGQKVEFLVSFYNNEISEKSEIFDDQFSVERPDGSNFTLKIRSTKLEDSAMYFCASSELENTVAFFGQGTRLTVV.

This clonotype was counted only a few times. Here the CDR3 DNA reads TGTGCCAGCAGCTTAGGGGACCCGGCCTATGGCTACACCTTC. It is translated as CASSLGDPAYGYTF. V is TRBV7-2 and J is TRBJ1-2; TRBD1 might be the D (5 bases). V gave up 1 base and J gave up 4 bases, with 10 bases separating them. The CDR3 sequence is 14 residues long. CDR1 and CDR2 (germline): SGHTA, FQGNSA.

This clonotype was seen once. This rearrangement joins TRBV21-1 to TRBJ1-2. TRBV21-1 is shown as a pseudogene. The CDR3 contains 14 residues. Here the CDR3 DNA reads TGTGCCAGCGGTTATGTAGAGAGAAACTATGGCTACACCTTC. Translation: CASGYVERNYGYTF.

The rearrangement uses TRBV27 and TRBJ2-3; D unclear. V lost 2 bases, J lost 5 bases, and 8 bases lay in between. Germline V lookup: CDR1 MNHEY, CDR2 SMNVEV (reference sequence). The CDR3 extends over 13 amino acids. In DNA, the CDR3 is TGTGCCAGCAGTTTAAAGGTGGGAGATACGCAGTATTTT. Its translation: CASSLKVGDTQYF.

V usage is TRBV5-1 and J usage is TRBJ1-2, with 7 bases aligning to TRBD1. The germline CDR1 and CDR2 sequences are SGHRS and YFSETQ. The CDR3 is 13 residues long. The V and J ends lost 4 bases and 2 bases, in that order; junction bases with no gene match: 2. The CDR3 sequence is CASSMTGNYGYTF. CDR3 nucleotide sequence: TGCGCCAGCAGCATGACAGGGAACTATGGCTACACCTTC.